These 18 T cell receptor beta chains originate from one sample sequenced in a study of a mutant IDH1 vaccine in newly diagnosed glioma. Time point noted: baseline, week 1 (first vaccination visit). Treatment meaning: pre-vaccination baseline after standard-of-care therapy. Sequenced by immunoSEQ multiplex PCR; TCRdb stores in-frame clones only, minus some. The data hold tens of thousands of clones, with about nine tenths observed a single time. The starting material was PBMCs, obtained from a glioma patient treated with radiotherapy, temozolomide or both. The receptor set was obtained from a man aged 50 to 60 with glioma.

V gene TRBV7-9 combines with J gene TRBJ2-1; 7 bases align to TRBD2. The germline V gene encodes CDR1 SEHNR and CDR2 FQNEAQ (reference sequence). The CDR3 is made up of 15 amino acids. The trim removed 2 bases at V and 8 bases at J, leaving 9 bases unmatched. For the CDR3, the DNA is TGTGCCAGCAGCTTAAGCGGGGTCGCCGGGGATGAGCAGTTCTTC. Its translation is CASSLSGVAGDEQFF.

This chain joins TRBV9 and TRBJ2-2; 7 bases fit TRBD2. Germline V gene lookup returns CDR1 SGDLS and CDR2 YYNGEE. The V segment lost 3 bases and the J segment 5 bases; nucleotides outside the gene matches: 7. This CDR3 comprises 15 residues. CDR3 loop: CASSDGLVNTGELFF. DNA of the CDR3: TGTGCCAGCAGCGACGGACTAGTTAATACCGGGGAGCTGTTTTTT.

This clone was counted once. This rearrangement joins TRBV6-5 to TRBJ2-4; no reliable D call. Trimming took off 0 bases at V and 0 bases at J, with 6 bases between the two ends. This CDR3 contains 15 residues. Germline loops: CDR1 MNHEY, CDR2 SVGAGI. Here the CDR3 DNA reads TGTGCCAGCAGTTACTCGGGAATAGCCAAAAACATTCAGTACTTC. This encodes CASSYSGIAKNIQYF.

This clone is a singleton in its sample. V usage is TRBV4-1 and J usage is TRBJ1-5; D remains ambiguous. The CDR3 loop spans 16 amino acids. The germline V gene encodes CDR1 MGHRA and CDR2 YSYEKL. Trimming shortened V by 0 bases and J by 2 bases, and 11 bases separated the two germline ends. This chain's CDR3 is CASSQDGGLGNQPQHF. The CDR3 DNA reads as TGCGCCAGCAGCCAAGACGGAGGGTTAGGCAATCAGCCCCAGCATTTT.

This sequence joins TRBV7-6 and TRBJ2-1; D is perhaps TRBD1 or TRBD2 (7 bases each). V gave up 5 bases and J gave up 6 bases, with 20 bases separating them. Looked up from germline, CDR1 is SGHVS and CDR2 is FNYEAQ. The CDR3 is 16 amino acids. CDR3 loop: CASSQGGGAGFNEQFF. CDR3 bases: TGTGCCAGCAGCCAGGGGGGGGGAGCGGGATTCAATGAGCAGTTCTTC.

This clone was seen a handful of times. This rearrangement joins TRBV5-4 to TRBJ1-3, with D possibly being TRBD1 (6 bases). Germline CDR1 SGHNT, CDR2 YYREEE (reference sequence). CDR3 size: 14 residues. Trimming shortened V by 2 bases and J by 1 base, and 7 bases separated the two germline ends. The CDR3 loop reads CASSLGGSGNTIYF. The CDR3 nucleotides read TGTGCCAGCAGCTTAGGGGGGTCTGGAAACACCATATATTTT.

This sequence joins TRBV27 and TRBJ2-5; D is ambiguous. CDR3 length equals 14 residues. Germline V gene sequence: CDR1 MNHEY, CDR2 SMNVEV (reference sequence). Trimming took off 5 bases at V and 4 bases at J, with 14 bases between the two ends. Here the CDR3 DNA reads TGTGCCAGCAGTCCGCAGGACGGGCCAGAGACCCAGTACTTC. It codes for CASSPQDGPETQYF.

In the case of this clone: The junction shows a germline mismatch at one end, possibly a read error. The J gene is TRBJ2-5, the V gene TRBV12-5; D is unresolved. The germline V gene encodes CDR1 LGHNT and CDR2 FRNRAP. CDR3 length equals 14 residues. The CDR3 region is CASGLGPNQETQYF. The CDR3 nucleotides are TGTGCTAGTGGTTTGGGACCCAACCAGGAGACCCAGTACTTC.

The CDR3 loop reads CASSEARRGGSHEQFF. CDR3 sequence (DNA): TGTGCCAGCAGTGAAGCAAGACGGGGCGGGAGTCATGAGCAGTTCTTC. The chain combines TRBV6-1 with TRBJ2-1; 7 bases are a match to TRBD2. Germline-derived CDR1 and CDR2 are MNHNS and SASEGT. The CDR3 is 16 amino acids. V lost 0 bases to trimming and J lost 8 bases; unmatched junction nucleotides: 10.

The rearrangement joins TRBV4-2 to TRBJ2-7; 7 bases align to TRBD2. The germline V gene has CDR1 LGHNA and CDR2 YNFKEQ. The CDR3 sequence is 15 residues long. V dropped 3 bases and J dropped 7; count of bases not matched to a gene: 12. This CDR3 reads CASSQTSREREEQYF. CDR3 DNA: TGTGCCAGCAGCCAGACTAGCCGCGAACGGGAAGAGCAGTACTTC.

The genes are TRBV28 and TRBJ1-4, with unresolved D. Germline values: CDR1 MDHEN, CDR2 SYDVKM. CDR3 size: 14 residues. The V gene lost 1 base and the J gene lost 8 bases, with 11 bases spanning the gap. CDR3 DNA: TGTGCCAGCAGTTTATTTCAGAAGAGAGAAAAACTGTTTTTT. Its protein is CASSLFQKREKLFF.

The chain recombines TRBV11-1 with TRBJ1-2; D possibly corresponds to TRBD1 (6 bases). Germline values: CDR1 SGHAT, CDR2 FQDESV (reference sequence). The V gene lost 4 bases and the J gene lost 5 bases, with 8 bases spanning the gap. The CDR3 is made up of 12 amino acids. This CDR3 reads CASSSDSYGYTF. CDR3 in DNA: TGTGCCAGCAGCTCGGACAGTTATGGCTACACCTTC.

The V and J genes are TRBV7-8 and TRBJ1-2; TRBD1 matches at 8 bases. V dropped 2 bases and J dropped 8; count of bases not matched to a gene: 10. There are 15 residues in the CDR3. Germline-derived CDR1 and CDR2 are SGHVS and FQNEAQ. The CDR3 loop is CASSLSGQGAVGYTF. The CDR3 nucleotides are TGTGCCAGCAGCTTATCGGGTCAGGGGGCGGTAGGCTACACCTTC.

This rearrangement joins TRBV11-2 to TRBJ2-7; a weak D match, TRBD2 (6 bases). The CDR3 length is 13 residues. The germline V gene encodes CDR1 SGHAT and CDR2 FQNNGV. Trimming stripped 5 bases from V and 1 base from J, with 9 bases between. This chain's CDR3 is CASSPGTSYEQYF. DNA for the CDR3: TGTGCCAGCAGCCCCGGGACTTCCTACGAGCAGTACTTC.

The chain combines TRBV11-2 with TRBJ1-2, with D perhaps TRBD1 (5 bases). Germline V gene sequence: CDR1 SGHAT, CDR2 FQNNGV. V lost 5 bases and J lost 8, with 18 bases in between. The CDR3 sequence is 14 residues long. The CDR3 region is CASSPDRGVYGYTF. Written as DNA, the CDR3 is TGTGCCAGCAGCCCCGATCGGGGGGTGTACGGCTACACCTTC.

This chain links TRBV11-2 with TRBJ2-3; no clear D. CDR1 SGHAT and CDR2 FQNNGV come from the germline V gene. The germline V and J ends were trimmed by 1 base and 4 bases, with 6 bases remaining between them. The CDR3 spans 13 residues. CDR3 coding DNA: TGTGCCAGCAGCTTAGGCCTAGCAGATACGCAGTATTTT. It codes for CASSLGLADTQYF.

The chain uses TRBV20-1 and TRBJ2-1; D is uncertain. The CDR3 is 11 residues long. With 6 bases removed from V and 14 bases from J, the gap between germline ends came to 17 bases. Germline CDR1 is DFQATT and CDR2 is SNEGSKA (reference sequence). The CDR3 protein is CSARGSPGEFF. The CDR3 region has the DNA TGCAGTGCCCGTGGCAGCCCTGGGGAGTTCTTC.

A single count supports this clone. This chain uses TRBV27 with TRBJ2-7; TRBD2 is a possible D gene (5 bases). The CDR3 consists of 13 residues. Per germline, CDR1 MNHEY and CDR2 SMNVEV (reference sequence). V shed 4 bases and J shed 2 bases, with 9 bases lying between them. DNA for the CDR3: TGTGCCAGCAGTTACGGGCGGGCCTACGAGCAGTACTTC. Protein product: CASSYGRAYEQYF.